The clone carrying this T cell receptor (beta chain) was recorded many times. Unique molecular identifiers, one per molecule, were present on every TCR cDNA molecule. TCRdb processed the 5' RACE reads anew with MiXCR; each CDR3 protein has one entry. The table has roughly 72,000 distinct CDR3 sequences, 8% to 10% seen once; the top ten hold 1.9%. The time point is: blood at routine non-recurrence follow-up after resection. The sample is drawn from a study of spatial heterogeneity in lung cancer. The CDR3 loop spans 12 amino acids. Germline loops: CDR1 MDHEN, CDR2 SYDVKM. Trimming took 3 bases from V and 8 from J, leaving 10 bases between them.

The source of this sequence is a female donor with early-stage non-small cell lung cancer. The gene calls are TRBV28 and TRBJ1-1; D is undetermined. Sample: PBMCs, taken at follow-up. The DNA of the CDR3 is TGTGCCAGCAGTTTCAAGTGGTCGGAAGCTTTCTTT. Protein sequence: CASSFKWSEAFF.